This is a list of T cell receptor beta chains from one sample in a study of T-cell memory formation after mild COVID-19. TCRdb recomputed calls from the 5' RACE reads with MiXCR, one row per CDR3 protein. The sample includes hundreds of thousands of distinct CDR3 sequences, 15% to 20% of them seen just once. The sequencing input was PBMCs or a T cell subset sorted from them (not recorded which). These TCRs come from an adult woman who had mild COVID-19 (a few samples of this study predate the infection). Cell type and time point are not known. Both conserved end residues are part of each CDR3. The order of the fields is J gene, D gene, clone size, V gene, CDR3 protein, CDR3 DNA. A D gene is named only where the DNA matches it firmly. Expanded clones are given a class, and other clones once, few, many or no size at all.

TRBJ1-2	.	few	TRBV19	CASSSGPHTF	TGTGCCAGTAGTTCGGGGCCTCACACCTTC
TRBJ2-2	TRBD2	.	TRBV5-1	CASSQPSGNTGELFF	TGCGCCAGCAGCCAACCTAGCGGGAACACCGGGGAGCTGTTTTTT
TRBJ1-5	.	.	TRBV5-5	CASSLGRGYNQPQHF	TGTGCCAGCAGCCTGGGACGGGGCTACAATCAGCCCCAGCATTTT
TRBJ2-1	TRBD1	.	TRBV4-1	CASSQGTGGRNEQFF	TGCGCCAGCAGCCAAGGGACAGGGGGTAGGAATGAGCAGTTCTTC
TRBJ2-3	TRBD2	few	TRBV6-2/TRBV6-3	CASRHGRGYTDTQYF	TGTGCCAGCAGGCACGGGAGGGGGTATACAGATACGCAGTATTTT
TRBJ1-1	.	.	TRBV29-1	CSVVEVTEAFF	TGCAGCGTTGTGGAGGTCACTGAAGCTTTCTTT
TRBJ2-3	.	.	TRBV11-2	CAASSERTDTQYF	TGTGCCGCATCGTCGGAGAGGACAGATACGCAGTATTTT
TRBJ2-3	TRBD2	.	TRBV24-1	CATGTGGLTDTQYF	TGTGCCACCGGGACGGGAGGCCTCACAGATACGCAGTATTTT
TRBJ1-2	TRBD1	.	TRBV6-5	CASNSGTGLRSYTF	TGTGCCAGCAACTCAGGGACAGGGTTGAGGAGCTACACCTTC
TRBJ1-1	.	.	TRBV7-9	CASSLAAGGRPEAFF	TGTGCCAGCAGCTTAGCGGCGGGTGGACGACCTGAAGCTTTCTTT
TRBJ2-7	TRBD2	.	TRBV11-3	CASSSGLAGGREQYF	TGTGCCAGCAGCTCGGGACTAGCGGGAGGGCGCGAGCAGTACTTC
TRBJ2-1	.	.	TRBV28	CASSYPGSNNEQFF	TGTGCCAGCAGTTACCCAGGATCCAACAATGAGCAGTTCTTC
TRBJ1-1	.	few	TRBV9	CASSVLETTEAFF	TGTGCCAGCAGCGTATTGGAGACTACTGAAGCTTTCTTT
TRBJ2-7	.	few	TRBV10-3	CAISDNSYEQYF	TGTGCCATCAGTGACAACAGCTACGAGCAGTACTTC
TRBJ2-7	TRBD2	.	TRBV28	CASRGGVYEQYF	TGTGCGAGTCGGGGAGGGGTCTACGAGCAGTACTTC
TRBJ2-3	.	few	TRBV27	CASSLVAPGGTDTQYF	TGTGCCAGCAGTTTAGTGGCCCCCGGGGGCACAGATACGCAGTATTTT
TRBJ2-7	.	few	TRBV4-2	CASSQESRDEQYF	TGTGCCAGCAGCCAAGAATCTCGGGACGAGCAGTACTTC
TRBJ2-3	TRBD2	.	TRBV5-5	CASSMGLNTDTQYF	TGTGCCAGCAGCATGGGACTAAACACAGATACGCAGTATTTT
TRBJ1-2	TRBD1	few	TRBV7-6	CASSPTGQGGYTF	TGTGCCAGCAGCCCCACCGGACAGGGTGGCTACACCTTC
TRBJ1-1	.	.	TRBV30	CAWSVRQSTEAFF	TGTGCCTGGAGTGTGAGGCAGAGCACTGAAGCTTTCTTT
TRBJ1-1	.	.	TRBV7-2	CASSLYRHTEAFF	TGTGCCAGCAGCTTGTACCGTCACACTGAAGCTTTCTTT
TRBJ2-7	TRBD2	.	TRBV6-6	CASSGTSGRDYEQYF	TGTGCCAGCAGTGGTACTAGCGGACGTGACTACGAGCAGTACTTC
TRBJ1-1	.	once	TRBV4-1	CASSQTPLRSPEAFF	TGCGCCAGCAGCCAAACCCCCTTGAGGAGCCCTGAAGCTTTCTTT
TRBJ2-3	.	few	TRBV6-5	CASSYRAGEDTQYF	TGTGCCAGCAGTTACAGGGCAGGGGAAGATACGCAGTATTTT
TRBJ1-3	.	.	TRBV15	CATSRVILDTIYF	TGTGCCACCAGCAGAGTAATATTAGACACCATATATTTT
TRBJ2-1	.	many	TRBV5-1	CASSFRGADNEQFF	TGCGCCAGCAGCTTCAGGGGAGCGGACAATGAGCAGTTCTTC
TRBJ2-5	TRBD1	.	TRBV29-1	CSVVGTGGVRETQYF	TGCAGCGTTGTGGGGACAGGGGGTGTGAGAGAGACCCAGTACTTC
TRBJ2-3	.	.	TRBV24-1	CATSDWDSAQYF	TGTGCCACCAGTGATTGGGACTCCGCGCAGTATTTT
TRBJ2-3	TRBD2	.	TRBV20-1	CSARGGQRTSTDTQYF	TGCAGTGCGCGGGGGGGACAGCGTACTAGCACAGATACGCAGTATTTT
TRBJ2-7	.	.	TRBV7-8	CASRGWDGNYEQYF	TGTGCCAGCAGGGGGTGGGACGGGAACTACGAGCAGTACTTC
TRBJ2-3	.	.	TRBV4-2	CASSQVEVSSQYF	TGTGCCAGCAGCCAAGTGGAAGTGAGTTCGCAGTATTTT
TRBJ1-1	TRBD1	few	TRBV3-1	CASTSGTGDTEAFF	TGTGCCAGCACCTCCGGGACAGGGGACACTGAAGCTTTCTTT
TRBJ2-1	.	.	TRBV4-3	CASSQTNDNEQFF	TGCGCCAGCAGCCAAACCAACGATAATGAGCAGTTCTTC
TRBJ2-3	.	.	TRBV6-5	CASSLRDFGTDTQYF	TGTGCCAGCAGTCTAAGGGACTTCGGCACAGATACGCAGTATTTT
TRBJ2-1	TRBD1	.	TRBV7-9	CASSLRTGELYNEQFF	TGTGCCAGCAGCCTCCGGACAGGGGAGCTCTACAATGAGCAGTTCTTC
TRBJ2-2	.	.	TRBV7-9	CASSLMARGTGELFF	TGTGCCAGCAGCTTGATGGCACGCGGCACCGGGGAGCTGTTTTTT
TRBJ2-7	.	few	TRBV18	CASSPGQGDEQYF	TGTGCCAGCTCACCGGGCCAGGGTGACGAGCAGTACTTC
TRBJ2-5	.	.	TRBV5-8	CASSPFGGMKETQYF	TGTGCCAGCAGCCCCTTCGGGGGAATGAAAGAGACCCAGTACTTC
TRBJ2-1	.	many	TRBV5-1	CASSLAFGQYNEQFF	TGCGCCAGCAGCTTGGCCTTCGGGCAGTACAATGAGCAGTTCTTC
TRBJ2-3	.	.	TRBV2	CAGKFLASVDTQYF	TGTGCCGGAAAGTTTTTAGCATCCGTAGATACGCAGTATTTT
TRBJ1-4	.	.	TRBV5-1	CASSSGSSNEKLFF	TGCGCCAGCAGTAGTGGCAGTTCTAATGAAAAACTGTTTTTT
TRBJ2-7	.	few	TRBV20-1	CSARERGAFLREQYF	TGCAGTGCTAGAGAGCGAGGAGCCTTCCTACGAGAGCAGTACTTC